The 15 T cell receptor beta chains in this list originate from one sample, sequenced in a study of blood T cell repertoires in COVID-19. TCRdb's table, derived via immunoSEQ multiplex PCR, lists solely in-frame clones and lacks some. The sample has 90,000 to 100,000 clones, around 81% seen once; the top ten hold around 4.4%. The sample consisted of peripheral blood. The receptors were sampled from a man in his sixties with acute or convalescent COVID-19.

The CDR3 nucleotides are TGTGCCAGCAGCAAGACAGGGCAGAGCACAGATACGCAGTATTTT. This codes for CASSKTGQSTDTQYF. V and J are TRBV6-5 and TRBJ2-3, with 7 positions matching TRBD1. V was pared by 6 bases and J by 0 bases, with 6 bases of the junction left unmatched. The CDR3 spans 15 residues. Germline V lookup: CDR1 MNHEY, CDR2 SVGAGI.

V is TRBV5-6 and J is TRBJ2-7; perhaps TRBD1 as D (6 bases). The length of the CDR3 is 16 residues. V lost 4 bases and J lost 4, with 21 bases in between. Germline V gives CDR1 SGHDT, CDR2 YYEEEE. The CDR3 here is CASSVEHLGGTYEQYV. The CDR3 region has the DNA TGTGCCAGCAGCGTGGAGCACTTAGGGGGTACTTACGAGCAGTACGTC.

The J gene is TRBJ2-6, the V gene TRBV29-1; maybe TRBD1 (6 bases). The length of the CDR3 is 16 residues. Germline values: CDR1 SQVTM, CDR2 ANQGSEA. Trimming pared 5 bases from V and 1 base from J, leaving 15 bases between. CDR3 DNA sequence: TGCAGCGTTCCCGAAAGGGGGAGTTCTGGGGCCAACGTCCTGACTTTC. The encoded protein is CSVPERGSSGANVLTF.

The chain has TRBV29-1 and TRBJ1-2; 8 bases align to TRBD1. Per the germline V gene, CDR1 is SQVTM and CDR2 is ANQGSEA. The CDR3 runs to 13 residues. V lost 6 bases to trimming and J lost 2 bases; unmatched junction nucleotides: 5. CDR3 sequence: CSVPGQGNYGYTF. In DNA, the CDR3 is TGCAGCGTCCCCGGACAGGGAAACTATGGCTACACCTTC.

This rearrangement joins TRBV5-1 to TRBJ1-6; D is perhaps TRBD1 (6 bases). With 0 bases removed from V and 8 bases from J, the gap between germline ends came to 12 bases. CDR3 length equals 15 residues. From germline, CDR1 is SGHRS and CDR2 YFSETQ. The CDR3 loop reads CASSLVTGPHSPLHF. For the CDR3, the DNA is TGCGCCAGCAGCTTGGTTACAGGGCCGCATTCACCCCTCCACTTT.

The chain couples TRBV15 to TRBJ2-7; TRBD2 agrees at 10 bases. This CDR3 has 18 residues. The V and J ends lost 3 bases and 6 bases, in that order; junction bases with no gene match: 17. Per the germline V gene, CDR1 is LNHNV and CDR2 is YYDKDF (reference sequence). This CDR3 reads CATSRAMGLAGDSGEQYV. The CDR3 DNA reads TGTGCCACCAGCAGGGCCATGGGGCTAGCGGGAGACTCGGGCGAGCAGTACGTC.

The rearrangement uses TRBV13 and TRBJ1-1; the match to TRBD1 covers 8 bases. Germline V lookup: CDR1 PRHDT, CDR2 FYEKMQ (reference sequence). The CDR3 is 18 residues long. Trimming at V came to 1 base and at J to 1 base, leaving 11 bases not matched to a gene. CDR3 loop: CASSLAIGQGSWNTEAFF. Here the CDR3 DNA reads TGTGCCAGCAGCTTAGCAATAGGACAGGGAAGTTGGAACACTGAAGCTTTCTTT.

J is TRBJ1-5 and V is TRBV19, with D perhaps TRBD1 (5 bases). The V and J ends lost 1 base and 6 bases respectively, with 16 bases between them. The germline V gene has CDR1 LNHDA and CDR2 SQIVND (reference sequence). The CDR3 is 16 amino acids. CDR3 amino acids: CASSIVGGQTSQPQHF. The CDR3 nucleotides are TGTGCCAGTAGTATAGTGGGGGGTCAGACTAGTCAGCCCCAGCATTTT.

The chain uses TRBV5-8 and TRBJ2-7; 8 nucleotides match TRBD2. With V trimmed by 0 bases and J by 13 bases, 15 bases remained unmatched. The CDR3 runs to 15 residues. Germline V CDR1 and CDR2: SGHTS, YDEGEE. CDR3 bases: TGTGCCAGCAGCTTGGGGAGCAGCGGGAGCATAAGTCGTTACGTC. Translating it yields CASSLGSSGSISRYV.

This clone has just a few counts. The genes are TRBV2 and TRBJ2-1, with TRBD2 matching over 7 bases. The CDR3 covers 16 residues. After removal of 2 bases from V and 3 bases from J, the junction contained 7 bases not matched to a gene. CDR1 SNHLY and CDR2 FYNNEI come from the germline V gene. Written as DNA, the CDR3 is TGTGCCAGCAGTGAATCCTCTAGCGGAGGCTACAATGAGCAGTTCTTC. It specifies CASSESSSGGYNEQFF.

This chain connects TRBV20-1 to TRBJ2-1; possible D gene TRBD1, 7 bases. The CDR3 covers 14 residues. V shed 3 bases and J shed 6 bases, with 15 bases lying between them. Germline CDR1 and CDR2: DFQATT and SNEGSKA (reference sequence). CDR3 amino acids: CSASRPQGGNEQFF. CDR3 DNA sequence: TGCAGTGCTAGTCGGCCTCAGGGGGGCAATGAGCAGTTCTTC.

The V and J genes are TRBV10-2 and TRBJ1-1; possibly TRBD1 for D (5 bases). V shed 5 bases and J shed 14 bases, with 18 bases lying between them. Germline V lookup: CDR1 WSHSY, CDR2 SAAADI. The CDR3 sequence is 12 residues long. CDR3 sequence: CASSLDTGLWFF. In nucleotides, the CDR3 is TGCGCCAGCAGTCTTGATACAGGTTTGTGGTTCTTT.

J is TRBJ1-6 and V is TRBV5-4, with TRBD1 matching 7 bases. The CDR3 loop spans 14 amino acids. Trimming removed 4 bases from V and 10 bases from J; junction bases left unmatched: 8. Germline V CDR1 and CDR2: SGHNT, YYREEE (reference sequence). Here the CDR3 DNA reads TGTGCCAGCAGCCTCAGGGGGTCGGGCTCACCCCTCCACTTT. As protein: CASSLRGSGSPLHF.

The chain combines TRBV7-3 with TRBJ2-5; no reliable D call. Germline-derived CDR1 and CDR2 are SGHTA and FQGTGA. The CDR3 is 15 amino acids. V was trimmed by 0 bases and J by 2 bases, leaving 10 bases between them. This chain's CDR3 is CASSLTRSRQETQYF. The CDR3 coding sequence is TGTGCCAGCAGCTTAACCCGGTCGCGTCAAGAGACCCAGTACTTC.

This clone was detected only a few times. The V call is TRBV29-1, the J call TRBJ2-2; 12 positions match TRBD1. CDR1 and CDR2 (germline): SQVTM, ANQGSEA. The J segment lost 0 bases and the V segment lost 4 bases, leaving 9 bases of the junction unmatched. This CDR3 contains 18 residues. This CDR3 reads CSVGATGTGGANTGELFF. CDR3 sequence (DNA): TGCAGCGTTGGGGCCACCGGGACAGGGGGCGCGAACACCGGGGAGCTGTTTTTT.